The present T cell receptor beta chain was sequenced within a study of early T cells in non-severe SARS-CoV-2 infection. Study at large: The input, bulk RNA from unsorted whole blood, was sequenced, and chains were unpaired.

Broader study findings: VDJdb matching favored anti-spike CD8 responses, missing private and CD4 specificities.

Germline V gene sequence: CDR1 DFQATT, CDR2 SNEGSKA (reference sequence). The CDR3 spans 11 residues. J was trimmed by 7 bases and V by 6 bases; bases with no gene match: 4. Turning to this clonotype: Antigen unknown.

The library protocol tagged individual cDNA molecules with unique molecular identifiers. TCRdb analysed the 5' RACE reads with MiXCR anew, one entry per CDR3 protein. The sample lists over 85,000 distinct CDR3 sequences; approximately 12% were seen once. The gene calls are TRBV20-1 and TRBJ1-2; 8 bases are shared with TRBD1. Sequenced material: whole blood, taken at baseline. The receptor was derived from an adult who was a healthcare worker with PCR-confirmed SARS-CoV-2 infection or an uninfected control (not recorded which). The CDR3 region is CSASRGPGYTF. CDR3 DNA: TGCAGTGCCAGCAGGGGGCCTGGCTACACCTTC.